The rows below give T cell receptor beta chains drawn from one sample of a study of tumor and adjacent non-tumor tissue in lung cancer. TCRdb passed the multiplex PCR reads through MiXCR, listing each CDR3 protein once. The profile shows more than 85,000 distinct CDR3 sequences, approximately 80% of them singletons. The sequencing input was lung tumor tissue. These TCRs come from a man in his 70s with non-small cell lung cancer. Both conserved end residues are part of each CDR3. The D gene is left open where the match is weak. Some rows have no size entry. The others give once, few or many, or a class for an expanded clone.

CSIDRPQDTDTKYF | TGCAGCATCGACAGGCCGCAGGACACGGATACAAAGTATTTT | TRBJ2-3 | NA | TRBV29-1 | NA
CSVERQTSGDTQYF | TGCAGCGTTGAGCGACAAACTTCAGGGGATACGCAGTATTTT | TRBJ2-3 | NA | TRBV29-1 | NA
CASSLLGGPNEKLFF | TGTGCCAGCAGCTTATTGGGGGGGCCAAATGAAAAACTGTTTTTT | TRBJ1-4 | NA | TRBV7-3 | many
CVSSSEYNNEAFF | TGTGTTAGCAGCTCCGAATACAACAATGAAGCTTTCTTT | TRBJ1-1 | NA | TRBV7-9 | NA
CSIRVRAGVDTEQFF | TGCAGCATCCGCGTTAGGGCGGGAGTGGACACTGAGCAGTTCTTC | TRBJ2-1 | TRBD2 | TRBV29-1 | NA
CANSLYPLAKNIQYF | TGTGCCAATAGTTTATATCCTCTAGCCAAAAACATTCAGTACTTC | TRBJ2-4 | NA | TRBV28 | NA
CSVDSGLAAEAFF | TGCAGCGTTGACTCGGGCCTGGCCGCTGAAGCTTTCTTT | TRBJ1-1 | NA | TRBV29-1 | NA
CASSQDPAGAGYNEQFF | TGCGCCAGTAGCCAAGATCCAGCGGGAGCTGGATACAATGAGCAGTTCTTC | TRBJ2-1 | TRBD2 | TRBV4-3 | NA
CVSSWTVELEKLFF | TGTGTCAGCAGTTGGACAGTGGAATTGGAGAAACTGTTTTTT | TRBJ1-4 | NA | TRBV28 | NA
CASSEAGSRQLQHF | TGTGCCAGCAGTGAAGCAGGGAGCCGGCAGCTCCAGCATTTT | TRBJ1-5 | NA | TRBV6-1 | NA
CPSSYSGTGQLSGYTF | TGTCCCAGCAGTTACTCCGGGACAGGGCAACTGAGTGGCTACACCTTC | TRBJ1-2 | TRBD1 | TRBV6-5 | NA
CASSYAGTQETQYF | TGTGCCAGCAGTTATGCGGGGACCCAAGAGACCCAGTACTTC | TRBJ2-5 | NA | TRBV6-6 | many
CTSNYGGANEQFF | TGTACCAGCAACTATGGGGGGGCTAATGAGCAATTCTTC | TRBJ2-1 | NA | TRBV7-3 | NA
CVSSQGVAGSGSDRQYF | TGTGTCAGCAGCCAAGGAGTAGCGGGGTCGGGATCAGATAGGCAGTATTTT | TRBJ2-3 | TRBD2 | TRBV11-3 | NA
CASGAGNYEKYF | TGTGCCAGCGGGGCCGGGAATTACGAGAAGTACTTC | TRBJ2-7 | NA | TRBV28 | NA
CAISPVVAREQYF | TGTGCCATCAGTCCAGTGGTCGCACGCGAGCAGTACTTC | TRBJ2-7 | NA | TRBV10-3 | NA
CANSYSMTVGYQDTQYF | TGTGCCAACAGTTACTCGATGACAGTAGGCTACCAGGATACGCAGTATTTT | TRBJ2-3 | NA | TRBV6-2/TRBV6-3 | NA
CANSSTGITNNQPQHF | TGTGCCAACAGTTCGACAGGGATTACAAACAATCAGCCCCAGCATTTT | TRBJ1-5 | TRBD1 | TRBV6-2/TRBV6-3 | NA
CASSLSGLCEKLFF | TGTGCCAGCAGTTTGAGCGGACTATGTGAAAAACTGTTTTTT | TRBJ1-4 | NA | TRBV12-3/TRBV12-4 | NA
CASSLSGPYGDEKLFF | TGTGCCAGTTCACTATCCGGGCCCTATGGAGATGAAAAACTGTTTTTT | TRBJ1-4 | NA | TRBV18 | NA
CASSYSPPGYTF | TGTGCCAGCAGCTACAGTCCACCAGGCTACACTTTC | TRBJ1-2 | NA | TRBV7-9 | NA
CASRTSANTEELFF | TGTGCCAGCAGGACTAGCGCCAACACCGAGGAGTTGTTTTTT | TRBJ2-2 | TRBD2 | TRBV6-5 | NA
CSVYGIPNEKLFF | TGCAGCGTCTACGGCATTCCCAATGAAAAACTGTTTTTT | TRBJ1-4 | NA | TRBV29-1 | NA
CARNRTGDHNSPHHF | TGTGCCAGAAACCGAACAGGGGATCATAATTCACCCCACCACTTT | TRBJ1-6 | TRBD1 | TRBV5-4 | NA
CVSSFARQYNEQLF | TGTGTCAGCAGCTTCGCGAGACAGTACAATGAGCAGCTCTTC | TRBJ2-1 | NA | TRBV11-2 | NA
CDSSPTGVLSDTQYF | TGTGACAGCAGCCCTACAGGGGTCCTCTCAGATACGCAGTATTTT | TRBJ2-3 | TRBD1 | TRBV5-4 | once
CASREADGFYEQYF | TGTGCCAGCAGAGAGGCGGACGGGTTCTACGAGCAGTACTTC | TRBJ2-7 | NA | TRBV28 | many
CASSYIGGANTGELFF | TGTGCCAGCAGTTACATCGGGGGGGCCAACACCGGGGAGCTGTTTTTT | TRBJ2-2 | TRBD2 | TRBV6-2/TRBV6-3 | NA
CASNNRGGAYGYTF | TGTGCCAGCAATAATCGAGGGGGGGCATATGGCTACACCTTC | TRBJ1-2 | NA | TRBV28 | NA
CSVEDVGQGNGELFF | TGCAGCGTTGAAGATGTGGGACAGGGGAACGGGGAGCTGTTTTTT | TRBJ2-2 | TRBD1 | TRBV29-1 | many
CARSLDRWGGYTF | TGTGCCAGGAGCTTAGATAGGTGGGGTGGCTATACCTTC | TRBJ1-2 | NA | TRBV11-2 | NA
CASSPKVQTTYEQYF | TGTGCCAGCAGCCCAAAGGTCCAGACTACCTACGAGCAGTACTTC | TRBJ2-7 | NA | TRBV28 | NA
CSVADRLQETYYF | TGCAGCGTGGCCGACAGGTTACAAGAGACCTACTACTTC | TRBJ2-5 | NA | TRBV29-1 | NA
CSVAPRSQETQYF | TGCAGCGTGGCCCCCAGGTCCCAGGAGACCCAGTACTTC | TRBJ2-5 | NA | TRBV29-1 | once
CGSSQDPAVAECNEQFF | TGCGGCAGCAGCCAAGACCCAGCGGTAGCTGAATGCAATGAGCAGTTCTTC | TRBJ2-1 | NA | TRBV4-3 | NA
CASGKVNLPAQHF | TGTGCCAGCGGCAAGGTTAATCTCCCCGCCCAGCATTTT | TRBJ1-5 | NA | TRBV28 | NA
CSARARLGYNEQFF | TGCAGTGCTAGAGCCCGTCTGGGCTACAATGAGCAGTTCTTC | TRBJ2-1 | NA | TRBV20-1 | NA
CASSPNGRAYEQYF | TGTGCCAGCAGCCCTAACGGGAGGGCATACGAGCAGTACTTC | TRBJ2-7 | TRBD2 | TRBV11-2 | NA
CASSQFPRVGARNTIYF | TGTGCCAGCAGCCAATTTCCAAGGGTTGGAGCGCGAAACACCATATATTTT | TRBJ1-3 | NA | TRBV16 | NA
CATSRSHQFGEKLFF | TGTGCCACCAGCAGATCTCACCAATTCGGCGAAAAACTGTTTTTT | TRBJ1-4 | NA | TRBV15 | few
CTSTLRGDTGSNEQFF | TGTACCAGCACCCTTAGGGGGGACACCGGGTCCAATGAGCAGTTCTTC | TRBJ2-1 | NA | TRBV6-1 | NA
CSVEFYWTSRGRHETQYF | TGCAGCGTTGAATTCTATTGGACTAGCAGGGGGAGACATGAGACCCAGTACTTC | TRBJ2-5 | NA | TRBV29-1 | NA
CRVIHTGAYGYTF | TGCAGGGTTATCCATACGGGAGCCTATGGCTACACCTTC | TRBJ1-2 | NA | TRBV29-1 | NA
CSAQGWEPQDF | TGCAGTGCCCAGGGCTGGGAGCCCCAGGATTTT | TRBJ1-5 | NA | TRBV20-1 | once
CASSQAGRRLSGIQYF | TGTGCCAGCAGCCAAGCTGGCCGGAGATTATCAGGGATCCAGTACTTC | TRBJ2-5 | NA | TRBV14 | NA
CASSLAGAYNELFF | TGTGCCAGTAGCTTAGCGGGTGCCTACAATGAGCTGTTCTTC | TRBJ2-1 | TRBD2 | TRBV11-1 | NA
CASSSDRGNFRYEQYF | TGTGCCAGTAGCTCTGACAGGGGGAACTTTAGGTACGAGCAGTACTTC | TRBJ2-7 | TRBD1 | TRBV5-6 | NA
CASRRDKTTDEKLFF | TGCGCCAGCAGACGGGATAAAACAACTGATGAAAAACTGTTTTTT | TRBJ1-4 | NA | TRBV4-1 | NA
CSVRDPQGAKNIEYF | TGCAGTGTTAGAGATCCACAGGGGGCCAAAAACATTGAGTACTTC | TRBJ2-4 | TRBD1 | TRBV20-1 | once
CASSLIEGGTGELIF | TGCGCCAGCAGCCTCATTGAGGGGGGCACCGGGGAGCTGATTTTC | TRBJ2-2 | NA | TRBV4-1 | NA
CASSKGPAGGSSTQYF | TGTGCCAGCAGCAAGGGACCAGCGGGAGGATCGAGTACGCAGTATTTT | TRBJ2-3 | TRBD2 | TRBV5-4 | NA
CAIKAGHSNQAQHF | TGCGCCATCAAAGCGGGTCATAGCAATCAGGCCCAGCATTTT | TRBJ1-5 | NA | TRBV5-1 | NA
CSVGQGANTGELFF | TGCAGCGTTGGACAGGGGGCAAACACCGGGGAGCTGTTTTTT | TRBJ2-2 | TRBD1 | TRBV29-1 | many